These T cell receptor beta chains were read from a single sample in a study of T cells in localized non-small cell lung cancer. Clones were sequenced by immunoSEQ multiplex PCR, and TCRdb holds only the in-frame ones, with some missing. The table includes about 82,000 clones, roughly 75% detected once. The sequencing used PBMCs, collected before any cancer treatment. All receptors derive from a man between 40 and 69 years old with stage II squamous cell lung carcinoma. The CDR3 runs from the conserved cysteine through the conserved F or W. A D gene is named only where the DNA matches it firmly. A row's size may be missing; if present it is once, few, many or a size class.

-	TRBV4-3	-	TRBJ2-7	CASSQVRDGSQYF	TGCGCCAGCAGCCAAGTTCGGGACGGATCGCAGTACTTC
TRBD1	TRBV2	-	TRBJ2-3	CASRGQGSLTDTQYF	TGTGCCAGCAGAGGACAGGGTTCCCTCACAGATACGCAGTATTTT
TRBD1	TRBV5-1	-	TRBJ1-1	CASSAGQVTEAFF	TGCGCCAGCAGCGCCGGACAGGTAACTGAAGCTTTCTTT
TRBD2	TRBV29-1	-	TRBJ2-1	CSVESGLAGGLGEQFF	TGCAGCGTTGAATCGGGACTAGCGGGAGGGCTCGGTGAGCAGTTCTTC
-	TRBV5-5	-	TRBJ1-5	CASSLGRVANQPQHF	TGTGCCAGCAGCTTGGGCCGAGTCGCCAATCAGCCCCAGCATTTT
-	TRBV5-4	-	TRBJ2-3	CASSLGTSTDTQYF	TGTGCCAGCAGCTTGGGAACTAGCACAGATACGCAGTATTTT
-	TRBV19	-	TRBJ1-1	CASSPQGNTEAFF	TGTGCCAGTAGTCCACAGGGGAACACTGAAGCTTTCTTT
-	TRBV10-3	-	TRBJ2-3	CAISPRSYTDTQYF	TGTGCCATCAGTCCCAGGAGTTACACAGATACGCAGTATTTT
TRBD2	TRBV4-1	-	TRBJ2-1	CASSQDLTSGNYNEQFF	TGCGCCAGCAGCCAGGATTTGACTAGCGGGAATTACAATGAGCAGTTCTTC
TRBD2	TRBV4-1	-	TRBJ2-1	CASSQDSAGAYNEQFF	TGCGCCAGCAGCCAAGACTCAGCGGGAGCCTACAATGAGCAGTTCTTC
-	TRBV7-2	-	TRBJ2-3	CASSLEDASWDTQYF	TGTGCCAGCAGCCTGGAGGACGCTTCCTGGGATACGCAGTATTTT
-	TRBV28	-	TRBJ2-1	CASSPEAPSGGSYNEQFF	TGTGCCAGCAGCCCTGAGGCCCCGAGCGGCGGCTCCTACAATGAGCAGTTCTTC
TRBD1	TRBV7-8	-	TRBJ2-5	CASSFWGQPVVYQETQYF	TGTGCCAGCAGCTTCTGGGGACAGCCTGTAGTGTACCAAGAGACCCAGTACTTC
TRBD2	TRBV2	-	TRBJ2-7	CAAASRRREGTYEQYF	TGTGCCGCCGCGAGCAGACGGCGGGAGGGAACCTACGAGCAGTACTTC
-	TRBV19	-	TRBJ2-7	CASSTDYGRGVYEQYF	TGTGCCAGTAGTACGGACTACGGACGAGGCGTCTACGAGCAGTACTTC
TRBD1	TRBV19	-	TRBJ1-1	CASSIGQGARGTEAFF	TGTGCCAGTAGTATTGGACAGGGGGCGCGAGGCACTGAAGCTTTCTTT
-	TRBV29-1	few	TRBJ1-1	CSVGHRNTEAFF	TGCAGCGTCGGACACAGGAACACTGAAGCTTTCTTT
TRBD2	TRBV9	-	TRBJ2-5	CASSVDAGGETQYF	TGTGCCAGCAGCGTAGATGCGGGGGGAGAGACCCAGTACTTC
TRBD1	TRBV19	-	TRBJ2-3	CASSFTGTGTDTQYF	TGTGCCAGTAGTTTCACCGGGACAGGCACAGATACGCAGTATTTT
-	TRBV7-2	-	TRBJ1-3	CASGSSSGNTIYF	TGTGCCTCCGGGTCCTCCTCTGGAAACACCATATATTTT
-	TRBV4-1	once	TRBJ2-5	CASSQDVGEETQYF	TGCGCCAGCAGCCAAGATGTGGGAGAAGAGACCCAGTACTTC
-	TRBV6-1	-	TRBJ2-5	CASSEEVRQVPMTQYF	TGTGCCAGCAGTGAAGAGGTCAGACAAGTCCCAATGACCCAGTACTTC
TRBD1	TRBV7-9	-	TRBJ2-2	CASSPSGGRPGELFF	TGTGCCAGCAGCCCGTCAGGGGGTAGGCCCGGGGAGCTGTTTTTT
-	TRBV14	-	TRBJ2-7	CASSLTYEQYF	TGTGCCAGCAGCCTAACCTACGAGCAGTACTTC
-	TRBV4-1	once	TRBJ2-2	CASSQVKSRTGELFF	TGCGCCAGCAGCCAAGTAAAGTCTCGAACCGGGGAGCTGTTTTTT
-	TRBV2	-	TRBJ2-1	CASSEFGLYNEQFF	TGTGCCAGCAGTGAATTTGGACTCTACAATGAGCAGTTCTTC
TRBD1	TRBV5-1	-	TRBJ1-1	CASSLPGQPNTEAFF	TGCGCCAGCAGCCTGCCGGGACAGCCGAACACTGAAGCTTTCTTT
TRBD2	TRBV4-1	-	TRBJ2-7	CASSPGGVLVEQYF	TGCGCCAGCAGCCCCGGGGGGGTTCTGGTCGAGCAGTACTTC
TRBD1	TRBV6-6	-	TRBJ2-7	CASSYGQGVIWDEQYF	TGTGCCAGCAGTTACGGACAGGGTGTCATTTGGGACGAGCAGTACTTC
-	TRBV14	-	TRBJ2-6	CASSHRVGGAGANVLTF	TGTGCCAGCAGCCACCGCGTGGGCGGGGCTGGGGCCAACGTCCTGACTTTC
-	TRBV7-3	-	TRBJ2-2	CASSLMGDTGELFF	TGTGCCAGCAGCTTAATGGGGGACACCGGGGAGCTGTTTTTT
-	TRBV5-6	-	TRBJ1-2	CASSLLSASNYGYTF	TGTGCCAGCAGCTTGTTGTCAGCTTCTAACTATGGCTACACCTTC